This T cell receptor (beta chain) appears in the sequencing data of a study of beta chain features in type 1 diabetes. Study results and caveats: Among all four CD4+ subsets, Type 1 diabetes patients had TCRB CDR3s that were moderately but significantly shorter.

In the case of this clone: What it binds is not known.

Expressed TCRB transcripts were sequenced, since all the RNA that had been isolated was reverse transcribed. Around 3.7 million reads was the average for naive, central memory and regulatory T cell samples. The method was immunoSEQ multiplex PCR; TCRdb's version includes in-frame clones alone and lacks a portion of them. The sample lists 630,000 or so clones; over 13% were seen once. The sequence was collected from a man between 18 and 35 years old with type 1 diabetes. Material for sequencing was naive CD4+ T cells from blood.

The CDR3 nucleotides read TGTGCCAGCAGTTACCGTAGAAGCCTTGAAGCTTTCTTT. Translated: CASSYRRSLEAFF. The chain carries TRBV6-5 and TRBJ1-1; D uncertain. Germline lookup yields CDR1 MNHEY and CDR2 SVGAGI. Between the trimmed V and J ends, which lost 2 bases and 7 bases, there was a span of 11 bases. This CDR3 has 13 residues.